The 20 T cell receptor beta chains below were found in one sample sequenced in a study of cytomegalovirus exposure and HLA in healthy donors. In the PCR, 60 Vbeta and 13 Jbeta primers were used. Only in-frame clones appear in the TCRdb table, and some are missing; sequencing was by immunoSEQ multiplex PCR. This table holds 35,000 to 45,000 clones, around 72% found once. Specimen: PBMCs. These receptors all come from a woman in her 30s in good health and CMV-seronegative.

The rearrangement uses TRBV7-9 and TRBJ1-5; D not resolved. Germline CDR1 and CDR2: SEHNR and FQNEAQ (reference sequence). This CDR3 contains 15 residues. V lost 8 bases to trimming and J lost 2 bases, with 16 bases between them. DNA of the CDR3: TGTGCCAGCTCCTTCGGCGGGTCGGGCAATCAGCCCCAGCATTTT. It is translated as CASSFGGSGNQPQHF.

The rearrangement links TRBV10-3 to TRBJ1-5, with 8 bases fitting TRBD1. Germline V CDR1 and CDR2: ENHRY, SYGVKD. V gave up 7 bases and J gave up 6 bases; unmatched junction bases: 2. The CDR3 extends over 12 amino acids. CDR3 loop: CAITRGLQPQHF. The CDR3 nucleotides read TGTGCCATCACCAGGGGGCTTCAGCCCCAGCATTTT.

J is TRBJ2-7 and V is TRBV4-2, with TRBD2 as a possible D gene (5 bases). The CDR3 sequence is 12 residues long. V was cut by 4 bases and J by 6 bases, with 10 bases left in between. CDR1 and CDR2 (germline): LGHNA, YNFKEQ. The CDR3 loop is CASSPNEGEQYF. CDR3 nucleotides: TGTGCCAGCAGCCCGAACGAGGGCGAGCAGTACTTC.

V usage is TRBV19 and J usage is TRBJ2-7; weak D call: TRBD1 (5 bases). Trimming took 3 bases from V and 6 from J, leaving 12 bases between them. The germline V gene encodes CDR1 LNHDA and CDR2 SQIVND (reference sequence). This CDR3 comprises 13 residues. The CDR3 bases are TGTGCCAGTAGTATGCAGGGTCGCGTCGAGCAGTACTTC. This encodes CASSMQGRVEQYF.

The chain employs TRBV19 and TRBJ1-2, with TRBD1 identical over 10 bases. CDR3 size: 13 residues. The V gene end was trimmed by 8 bases and the J gene end by 4 bases; junction bases not matched to a gene: 4. Germline loops: CDR1 LNHDA, CDR2 SQIVND (reference sequence). The CDR3 coding sequence is TGTGCCAGTGGGACAGGGGACTTCTATGGCTACACCTTC. Translating gives CASGTGDFYGYTF.

J is TRBJ1-2 and V is TRBV5-1; 7 bases line up with TRBD1. V trimming: 3 bases; J trimming: 5 bases; junction bases outside the gene matches: 7. The CDR3 runs 14 residues. Germline V gene lookup returns CDR1 SGHRS and CDR2 YFSETQ. For the CDR3, the DNA is TGCGCCAGCAGCTCCGGCGAGGGGGCGTATGGCTACACCTTC. Translating gives CASSSGEGAYGYTF.

This chain uses TRBV25-1 with TRBJ1-4; tentatively, D is TRBD1 (6 bases). Trimming cost V 5 bases and J 6 bases, with 10 bases left between them. Germline V gene sequence: CDR1 MGHDK, CDR2 SYGVNS. The CDR3 totals 13 residues. CDR3 sequence reads: CASSPRGYEKLFF. The CDR3 nucleotides read TGTGCCAGCAGTCCCAGGGGCTATGAAAAACTGTTTTTT.

This chain joins TRBV28 and TRBJ1-2; weak D call: TRBD1 (6 bases). V was shortened by 3 bases and J by 5 bases, with 10 bases between the two germline ends. The CDR3 has 13 amino acids. CDR1 and CDR2 from the germline V gene are MDHEN and SYDVKM. This CDR3 reads CASSLDSNYGYTF. For the CDR3, the DNA is TGTGCCAGCAGTTTGGACAGCAATTATGGCTACACCTTC.

The count of this clone is one. This chain uses TRBV28 with TRBJ2-7, with TRBD1 identical over 7 bases. Germline CDR1 is MDHEN and CDR2 is SYDVKM. The CDR3 spans 13 residues. The J segment lost 6 bases and the V segment lost 5 bases, leaving 7 bases of the junction unmatched. The CDR3 here is CASSAGGAGEQYF. In DNA form, the CDR3 reads TGTGCCAGCAGTGCAGGGGGTGCGGGCGAGCAGTACTTC. The full variable domain, its missing parts supplied by reference TRBV28 and TRBJ2-7, is DVKVTQSSRYLVKRTGEKVFLECVQDMDHENMFWYRQDPGLGLRLIYFSYDVKMKEKGDIPEGYSVSREKKERFSLILESASTNQTSMYLCASSAGGAGEQYFGPGTRLTVT.

The chain links TRBV15 to TRBJ2-2, with 7 bases matching TRBD1. Germline V gene lookup returns CDR1 LNHNV and CDR2 YYDKDF (reference sequence). The CDR3 contains 14 residues. Trimming took 9 bases from V and 1 from J; bases not matched to a gene: 5. The CDR3, as DNA: TGTGCCACGGCAGGGGGTCGGAACACCGGGGAGCTGTTTTTT. Protein sequence: CATAGGRNTGELFF.

The V call is TRBV28, the J call TRBJ2-6, with unresolved D. The germline V and J ends were trimmed by 1 base and 2 bases, with 3 bases remaining between them. The CDR3 runs 14 residues. Germline V lookup: CDR1 MDHEN, CDR2 SYDVKM. CDR3: CASSLSPGANVLTF. CDR3 bases: TGTGCCAGCAGTTTATCTCCTGGGGCCAACGTCCTGACTTTC.

The rearrangement joins TRBV7-2 to TRBJ2-5; tentatively, D is TRBD1 (5 bases). With the DNA end fitting TRBJ2-7 better, the J assignment may be wrong. This CDR3 is 13 amino acids long. Per germline, CDR1 SGHTA and CDR2 FQGNSA. The chain's CDR3 is CASRFRAQGEQYF. In nucleotides, the CDR3 is TGTGCCAGCAGATTCAGGGCCCAAGGCGAGCAGTACTTC.

A note on this clone: The sample contains more than one DNA sequence encoding this CDR3. The chain employs TRBV7-2 and TRBJ1-1, with 7 positions matching TRBD1. The CDR3 runs 13 residues. Germline values: CDR1 SGHTA, CDR2 FQGNSA. The V gene end was trimmed by 6 bases and the J gene end by 1 base; junction bases not matched to a gene: 2. The CDR3 DNA reads as TGTGCCAGCAGTCGACAGGGGAACACTGAAGCTTTCTTT. It translates to CASSRQGNTEAFF.

The chain employs TRBV30 and TRBJ2-3; D is ambiguous. Trimming removed 2 bases at V and 0 bases at J, with 12 bases between. Germline loops: CDR1 GTSNPN, CDR2 SVGIG (reference sequence). The CDR3 runs to 15 residues. CDR3 sequence reads: CAWSRLFLSTDTQYF. CDR3 nucleotide sequence: TGTGCCTGGAGTCGCTTATTCCTAAGCACAGATACGCAGTATTTT.

The J gene is TRBJ1-3, the V gene TRBV5-1, with D maybe TRBD1 (5 bases). Germline lookup yields CDR1 SGHRS and CDR2 YFSETQ. The CDR3 length is 14 residues. V lost 4 bases and J lost 1, with 9 bases in between. CDR3 nucleotides: TGCGCCAGCAGCGATCAGGGTTCTGGAAACACCATATATTTT. It yields the protein CASSDQGSGNTIYF.

The J gene is TRBJ1-2, the V gene TRBV7-9, with 7 bases aligning to TRBD1. V shed 4 bases, J shed 10 bases, and the junction held 3 bases outside the gene matches. Germline assignment: CDR1 SEHNR and CDR2 FQNEAQ (reference sequence). The CDR3 has 11 residues. CDR3 in amino acids: CASSSGQPYTF. The CDR3 DNA reads as TGTGCCAGCAGCTCGGGACAGCCCTACACCTTC.

J is TRBJ2-2 and V is TRBV6-5; tentatively, D is TRBD2 (6 bases). The CDR3 covers 14 residues. Germline assignment: CDR1 MNHEY and CDR2 SVGAGI. V lost 3 bases and J 3 bases, leaving 8 bases between the germline ends. The CDR3 loop reads CASSYSGDTGELFF. CDR3 sequence (DNA): TGTGCCAGCAGTTATTCGGGGGACACCGGGGAGCTGTTTTTT.

The chain couples TRBV18 to TRBJ1-1; unclear D gene. The CDR3 loop spans 17 amino acids. Trimming cost V 3 bases and J 0 bases, with 17 bases left between them. Germline lookup yields CDR1 KGHSH and CDR2 LQKENI. The CDR3 protein is CASSPVYAANMNTEAFF. The CDR3 DNA sequence: TGTGCCAGCTCACCGGTCTATGCCGCCAATATGAACACTGAAGCTTTCTTT.

This clone was observed a single time. The chain is built from TRBV6-1 and TRBJ2-5; TRBD1 is a possible D gene (5 bases). Germline assignment: CDR1 MNHNS and CDR2 SASEGT. The CDR3 runs 14 residues. Trimming shortened V by 3 bases and J by 5 bases, and 13 bases separated the two germline ends. The CDR3 loop is CASSDPPGIETQYF. In DNA, the CDR3 is TGTGCCAGCAGTGATCCCCCAGGGATTGAGACCCAGTACTTC.

The rearrangement links TRBV5-1 to TRBJ1-1; maybe TRBD1 (6 bases). Trimming pared 2 bases from V and 6 bases from J, leaving 14 bases between. The germline V gene has CDR1 SGHRS and CDR2 YFSETQ. The CDR3 sequence is 14 residues long. In DNA, the CDR3 is TGCGCCAGCAGCTTCCGGACAGCCGGGGCTGAAGCTTTCTTT. Amino acids: CASSFRTAGAEAFF. The complete variable domain, with remaining parts taken from reference TRBV5-1 and TRBJ1-1, reads KAGVTQTPRYLIKTRGQQVTLSCSPISGHRSVSWYQQTPGQGLQFLFEYFSETQRNKGNFPGRFSGRQFSNSRSEMNVSTLELGDSALYLCASSFRTAGAEAFFGQGTRLTVV.